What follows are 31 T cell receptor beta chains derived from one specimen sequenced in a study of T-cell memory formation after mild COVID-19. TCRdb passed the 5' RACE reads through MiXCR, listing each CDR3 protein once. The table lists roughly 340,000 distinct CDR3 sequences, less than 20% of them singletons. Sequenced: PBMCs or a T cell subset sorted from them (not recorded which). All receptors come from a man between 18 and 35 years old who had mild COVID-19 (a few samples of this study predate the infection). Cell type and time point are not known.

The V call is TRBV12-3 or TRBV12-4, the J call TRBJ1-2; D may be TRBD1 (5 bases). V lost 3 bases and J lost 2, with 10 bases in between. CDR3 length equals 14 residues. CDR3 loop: CASSFRWDNYGYTF. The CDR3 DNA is TGTGCCAGCAGTTTTCGATGGGACAACTATGGCTACACCTTC.

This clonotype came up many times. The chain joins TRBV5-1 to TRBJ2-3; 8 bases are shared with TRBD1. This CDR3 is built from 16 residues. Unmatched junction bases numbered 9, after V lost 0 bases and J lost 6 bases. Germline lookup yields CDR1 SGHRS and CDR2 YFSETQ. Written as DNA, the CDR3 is TGCGCCAGCAGCTTGGTGGGGACAGGCGGAAGTGATACGCAGTATTTT. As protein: CASSLVGTGGSDTQYF.

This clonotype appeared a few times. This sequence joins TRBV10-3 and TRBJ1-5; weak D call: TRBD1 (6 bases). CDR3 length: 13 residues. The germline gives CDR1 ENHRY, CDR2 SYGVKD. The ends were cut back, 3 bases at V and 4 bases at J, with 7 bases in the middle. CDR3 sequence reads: CAISDRGNQPQHF. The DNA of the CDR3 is TGTGCCATCAGTGACAGGGGAAATCAGCCCCAGCATTTT.

The CDR3 sequence is CASSESPGRYEQYF. The CDR3 region has the DNA TGCGCCAGCAGTGAGTCGCCAGGCCGCTACGAGCAGTACTTC. The rearrangement joins TRBV10-1 to TRBJ2-7; no clear D gene. Trimming shortened V by 0 bases and J by 3 bases, and 9 bases separated the two germline ends. Germline lookup yields CDR1 WNHNN and CDR2 SYGVQD (reference sequence). The CDR3 is 14 amino acids.

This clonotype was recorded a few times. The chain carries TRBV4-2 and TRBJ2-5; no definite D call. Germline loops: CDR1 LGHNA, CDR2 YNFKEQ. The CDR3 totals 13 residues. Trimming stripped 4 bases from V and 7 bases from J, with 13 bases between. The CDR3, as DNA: TGTGCCAGCAGCCGACCCGGTGGGCTGACCCAGTACTTC. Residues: CASSRPGGLTQYF.

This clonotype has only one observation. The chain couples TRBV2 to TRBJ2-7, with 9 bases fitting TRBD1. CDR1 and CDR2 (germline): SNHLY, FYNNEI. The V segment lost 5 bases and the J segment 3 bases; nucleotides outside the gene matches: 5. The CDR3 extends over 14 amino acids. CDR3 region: CASSSGQGDYEQYF. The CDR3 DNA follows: TGTGCCAGCAGTTCGGGACAGGGTGACTACGAGCAGTACTTC.

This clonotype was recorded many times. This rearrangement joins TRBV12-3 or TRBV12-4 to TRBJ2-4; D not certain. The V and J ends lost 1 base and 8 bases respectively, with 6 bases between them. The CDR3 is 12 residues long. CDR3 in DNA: TGTGCCAGCAGTTTAGGGCATTACATTCAGTACTTC. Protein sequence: CASSLGHYIQYF.

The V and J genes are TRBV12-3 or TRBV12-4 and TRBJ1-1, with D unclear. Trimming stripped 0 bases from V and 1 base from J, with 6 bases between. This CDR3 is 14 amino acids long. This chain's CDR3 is CASSLATWNTEAFF. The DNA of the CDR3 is TGTGCCAGCAGTTTAGCAACGTGGAACACTGAAGCTTTCTTT.

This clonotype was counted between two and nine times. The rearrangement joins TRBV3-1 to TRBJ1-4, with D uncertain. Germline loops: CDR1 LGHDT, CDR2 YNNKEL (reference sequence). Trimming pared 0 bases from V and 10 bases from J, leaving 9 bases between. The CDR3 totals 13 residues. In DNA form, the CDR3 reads TGTGCCAGCAGCCAAGATCTTGAGGGAAAACTGTTTTTT. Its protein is CASSQDLEGKLFF. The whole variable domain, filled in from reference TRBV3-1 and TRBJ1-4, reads DTAVSQTPKYLVTQMGNDKSIKCEQNLGHDTMYWYKQDSKKFLKIMFSYNNKELIINETVPNRFSPKSPDKAHLNLHINSLELGDSAVYFCASSQDLEGKLFFGSGTQLSVL.

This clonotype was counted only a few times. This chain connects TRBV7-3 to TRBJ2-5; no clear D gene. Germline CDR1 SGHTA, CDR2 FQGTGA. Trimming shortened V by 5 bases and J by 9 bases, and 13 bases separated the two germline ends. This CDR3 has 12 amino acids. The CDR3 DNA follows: TGTGCCAGCAGCACCGGCCCTGAGGCCCAGTACTTC. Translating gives CASSTGPEAQYF.

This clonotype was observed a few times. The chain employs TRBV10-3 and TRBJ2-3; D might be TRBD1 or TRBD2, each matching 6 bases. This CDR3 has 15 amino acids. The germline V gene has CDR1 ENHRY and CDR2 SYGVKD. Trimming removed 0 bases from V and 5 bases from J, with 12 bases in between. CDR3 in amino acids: CAISESRGRGDTQYF. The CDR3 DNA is TGTGCCATCAGTGAGTCCCGGGGGCGGGGAGATACGCAGTATTTT.

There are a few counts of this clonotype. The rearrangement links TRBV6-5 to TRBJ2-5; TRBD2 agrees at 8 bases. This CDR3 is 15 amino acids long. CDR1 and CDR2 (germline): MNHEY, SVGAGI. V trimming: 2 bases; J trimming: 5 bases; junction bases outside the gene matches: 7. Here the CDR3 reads CASSYRVPGGETQYF. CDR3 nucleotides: TGTGCCAGCAGTTACAGGGTTCCGGGGGGGGAGACCCAGTACTTC.

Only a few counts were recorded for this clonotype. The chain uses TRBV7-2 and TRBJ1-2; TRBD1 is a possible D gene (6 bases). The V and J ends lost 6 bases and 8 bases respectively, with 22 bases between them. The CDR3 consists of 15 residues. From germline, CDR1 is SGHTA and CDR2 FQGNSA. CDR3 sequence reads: CASREGGRLTEGYTF. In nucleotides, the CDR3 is TGTGCCAGCAGGGAGGGGGGGCGCCTAACAGAAGGCTACACCTTC.

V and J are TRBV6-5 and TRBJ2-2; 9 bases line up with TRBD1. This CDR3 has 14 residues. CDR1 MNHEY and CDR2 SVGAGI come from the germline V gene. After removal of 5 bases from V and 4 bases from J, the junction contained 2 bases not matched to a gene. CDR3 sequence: CASSTDRGTGELFF. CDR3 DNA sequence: TGTGCCAGCAGTACGGACAGGGGCACCGGGGAGCTGTTTTTT.

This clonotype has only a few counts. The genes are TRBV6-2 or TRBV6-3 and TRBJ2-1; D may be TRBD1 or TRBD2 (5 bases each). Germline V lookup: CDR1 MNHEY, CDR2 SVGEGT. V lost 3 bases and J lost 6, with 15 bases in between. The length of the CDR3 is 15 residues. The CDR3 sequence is CASSYYGAQSNEQFF. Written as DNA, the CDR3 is TGTGCCAGCAGTTATTACGGGGCCCAGAGCAATGAGCAGTTCTTC.

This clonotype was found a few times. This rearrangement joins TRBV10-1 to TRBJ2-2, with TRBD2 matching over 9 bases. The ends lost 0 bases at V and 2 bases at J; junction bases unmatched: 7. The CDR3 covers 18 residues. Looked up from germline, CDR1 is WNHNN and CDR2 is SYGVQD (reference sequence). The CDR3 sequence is CASSESELAGVNTGELFF. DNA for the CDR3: TGCGCCAGCAGTGAGTCGGAGTTAGCGGGGGTTAACACCGGGGAGCTGTTTTTT.

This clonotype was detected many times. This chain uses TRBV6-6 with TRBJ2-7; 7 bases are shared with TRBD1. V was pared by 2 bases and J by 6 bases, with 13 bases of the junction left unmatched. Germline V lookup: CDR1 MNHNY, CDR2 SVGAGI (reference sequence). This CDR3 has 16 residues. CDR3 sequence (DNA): TGTGCCAGCAGTTACGTCCCGAATAAACAGGGGTCCGAGCAGTACGTC. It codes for CASSYVPNKQGSEQYV.

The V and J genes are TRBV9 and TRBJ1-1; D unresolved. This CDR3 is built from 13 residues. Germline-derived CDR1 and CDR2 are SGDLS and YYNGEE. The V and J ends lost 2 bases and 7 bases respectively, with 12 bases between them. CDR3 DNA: TGTGCCAGCAGCGTCGATGGACGGAGTGAAGCTTTCTTT. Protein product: CASSVDGRSEAFF.

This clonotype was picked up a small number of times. This CDR3 reads CASRPGLAYTGELFF. CDR3 DNA sequence: TGTGCCAGCAGACCGGGACTAGCGTACACCGGGGAGCTGTTTTTT. The V and J genes are TRBV27 and TRBJ2-2; 10 nucleotides agree with TRBD2. Germline-derived CDR1 and CDR2 are MNHEY and SMNVEV (reference sequence). This CDR3 is 15 amino acids long. J gave up 3 bases and V 6 bases, and 4 bases lay outside the gene matches.

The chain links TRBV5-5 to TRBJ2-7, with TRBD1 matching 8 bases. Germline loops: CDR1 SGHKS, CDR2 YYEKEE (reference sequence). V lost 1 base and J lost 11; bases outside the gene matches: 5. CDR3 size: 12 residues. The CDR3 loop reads CASSLFQGAKYV. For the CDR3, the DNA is TGTGCCAGCAGCTTGTTTCAGGGGGCCAAGTACGTC.

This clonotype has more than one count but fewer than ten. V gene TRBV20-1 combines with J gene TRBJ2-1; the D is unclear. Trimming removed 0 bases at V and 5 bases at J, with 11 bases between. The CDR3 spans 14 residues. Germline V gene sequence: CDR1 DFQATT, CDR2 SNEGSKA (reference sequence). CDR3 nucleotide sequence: TGCAGTGCTAGAGATTCGGCGCGGCACAATGAGCAGTTCTTC. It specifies CSARDSARHNEQFF.

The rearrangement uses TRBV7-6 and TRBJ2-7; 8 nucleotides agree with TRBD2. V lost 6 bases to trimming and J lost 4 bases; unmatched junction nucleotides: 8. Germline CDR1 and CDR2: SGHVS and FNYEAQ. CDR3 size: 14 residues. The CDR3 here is CASSSRTSRYEQYF. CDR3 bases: TGTGCCAGCAGTTCCCGGACTAGCAGATACGAGCAGTACTTC.

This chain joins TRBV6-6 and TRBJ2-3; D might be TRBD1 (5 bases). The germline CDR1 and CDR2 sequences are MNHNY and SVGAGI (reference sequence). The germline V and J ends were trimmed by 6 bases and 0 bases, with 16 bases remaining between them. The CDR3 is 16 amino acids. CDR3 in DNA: TGTGCCAGCAGCCGACCTCTAAGGGGTAGCACAGATACGCAGTATTTT. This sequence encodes CASSRPLRGSTDTQYF.

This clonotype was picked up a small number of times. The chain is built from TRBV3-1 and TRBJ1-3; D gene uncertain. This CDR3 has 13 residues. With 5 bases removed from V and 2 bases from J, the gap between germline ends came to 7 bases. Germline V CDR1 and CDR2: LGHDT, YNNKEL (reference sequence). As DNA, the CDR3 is TGTGCCAGCAGCTATTTCACTGGAAACACCATATATTTT. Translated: CASSYFTGNTIYF. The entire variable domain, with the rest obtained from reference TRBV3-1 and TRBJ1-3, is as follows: DTAVSQTPKYLVTQMGNDKSIKCEQNLGHDTMYWYKQDSKKFLKIMFSYNNKELIINETVPNRFSPKSPDKAHLNLHINSLELGDSAVYFCASSYFTGNTIYFGEGSWLTVV.

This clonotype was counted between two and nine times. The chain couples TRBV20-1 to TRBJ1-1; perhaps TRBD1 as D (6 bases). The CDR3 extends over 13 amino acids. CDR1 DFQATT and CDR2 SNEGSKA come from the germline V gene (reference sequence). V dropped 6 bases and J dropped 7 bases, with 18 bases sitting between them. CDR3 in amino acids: CSALRAQGLEAFF. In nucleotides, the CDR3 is TGCAGTGCCCTAAGGGCACAGGGTCTTGAAGCTTTCTTT.

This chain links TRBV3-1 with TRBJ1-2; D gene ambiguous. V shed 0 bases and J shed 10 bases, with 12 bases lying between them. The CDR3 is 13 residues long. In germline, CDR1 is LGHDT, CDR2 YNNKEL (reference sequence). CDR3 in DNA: TGTGCCAGCAGCCAAGATTTTAGGGCAACCTACACCTTC. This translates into CASSQDFRATYTF.

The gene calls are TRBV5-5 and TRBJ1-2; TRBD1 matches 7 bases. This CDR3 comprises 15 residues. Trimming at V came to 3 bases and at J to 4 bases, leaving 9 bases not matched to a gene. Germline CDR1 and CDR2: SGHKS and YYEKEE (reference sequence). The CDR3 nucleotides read TGTGCCAGCAGCTCCTATAACAGGGACAGCTATGGCTACACCTTC. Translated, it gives CASSSYNRDSYGYTF. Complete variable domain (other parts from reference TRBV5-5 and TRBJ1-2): DAGVTQSPTHLIKTRGQQVTLRCSPISGHKSVSWYQQVLGQGPQFIFQYYEKEERGRGNFPDRFSARQFPNYSSELNVNALLLGDSALYLCASSSYNRDSYGYTFGSGTRLTVV.

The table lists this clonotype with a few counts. This CDR3 reads CASSEPGNANTEAFF. In nucleotides, the CDR3 is TGTGCCAGCAGTGAGCCAGGGAACGCGAACACTGAAGCTTTCTTT. The chain links TRBV6-1 to TRBJ1-1, with TRBD1 as a possible D gene (5 bases). This CDR3 is 15 amino acids long. Trimming shortened V by 3 bases and J by 1 base, and 12 bases separated the two germline ends. Germline CDR1 reads MNHNS; CDR2 reads SASEGT.

CDR3 region: CASSYRGNPIYEQYV. The CDR3, as DNA: TGTGCCAGCAGTTACCGGGGCAACCCCATCTACGAGCAGTACGTC. The V call is TRBV6-5, the J call TRBJ2-7, with D perhaps TRBD1 or TRBD2 (5 bases each). The CDR3 is 15 amino acids. Looked up from germline, CDR1 is MNHEY and CDR2 is SVGAGI. V shed 2 bases and J shed 3 bases, with 14 bases lying between them.

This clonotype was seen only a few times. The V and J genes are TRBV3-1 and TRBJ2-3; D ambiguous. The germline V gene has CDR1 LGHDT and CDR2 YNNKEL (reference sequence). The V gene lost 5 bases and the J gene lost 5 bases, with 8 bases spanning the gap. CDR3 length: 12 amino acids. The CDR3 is CASSAREDTQYF. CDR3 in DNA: TGTGCCAGCAGCGCCAGAGAAGATACGCAGTATTTT.

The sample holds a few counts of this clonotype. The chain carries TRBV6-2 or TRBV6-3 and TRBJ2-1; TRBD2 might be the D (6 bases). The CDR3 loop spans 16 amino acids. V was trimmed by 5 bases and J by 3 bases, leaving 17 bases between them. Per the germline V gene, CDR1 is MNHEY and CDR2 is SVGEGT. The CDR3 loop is CASSRGIQHLYNEQFF. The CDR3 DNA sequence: TGTGCCAGCAGTCGGGGGATACAGCACCTCTACAATGAGCAGTTCTTC.